This T cell receptor beta chain came from a study of T cells in tuberculosis. Study-level points and caveats: A GMM-specific repertoire classifier reached roughly 86% accuracy, AUROC approximately 0.9. Shorter CDR3-alpha in active tuberculosis partly drove smaller distances.

Libraries were prepared by immunoSEQ multiplex PCR; TCRdb keeps only in-frame clonotypes and omits some of them. In the table there are some 34,000 clones, around 97% of which are singletons. With regard to this clone: Its antigen is currently unknown.

Trimming removed 6 bases at V and 2 bases at J, with 15 bases between. This CDR3 region has 15 residues. Germline CDR1 MGHRA, CDR2 YSYEKL. The chain uses TRBV4-1 and TRBJ2-3, with D possibly TRBD2 on 6 matching bases. This clonotype was obtained from a donor aged 10-29 years with latent tuberculosis or without tuberculosis infection. Sequencing was done on a sample of PBMCs. The CDR3 reads CASSRLADSTDTQYF. CDR3 DNA: TGCGCCAGCAGTCGTTTAGCGGATTCCACAGATACGCAGTATTTT.